A single sample is the source of the 5 T cell receptor beta chains below, sequenced in a study of T cell responses to AZD1222 COVID-19 vaccine. Repertoires were generated with immunoSEQ multiplex PCR, while TCRdb's copy carries only in-frame clones and drops some. Counted here are about 130,000 clones, roughly nine tenths occurring once; the ten biggest clones make up approximately 2.8%. The starting material was peripheral blood, obtained on day 0 of AZD1222 vaccination. The receptor set was obtained from an adult in good health.

V is TRBV13 and J is TRBJ2-1, with D possibly TRBD1 on 6 matching bases. CDR1 is PRHDT, CDR2 FYEKMQ, per germline (reference sequence). V lost 7 bases, J lost 3 bases, and 13 bases lay in between. CDR3 length equals 14 residues. The CDR3 DNA follows: TGTGCCAGCACCGAAGAAGGGGGCTACAATGAGCAGTTCTTC. This encodes CASTEEGGYNEQFF.

This sequence joins TRBV19 and TRBJ2-7; 10 bases align to TRBD1. The CDR3 extends over 12 amino acids. CDR1 LNHDA and CDR2 SQIVND come from the germline V gene (reference sequence). Trimming took 10 bases from V and 2 from J; bases not matched to a gene: 2. The CDR3 reads CATGQGAYEQYF. The DNA of the CDR3 is TGTGCCACAGGACAGGGGGCCTACGAGCAGTACTTC.

CDR3 sequence: CASSLGTSGADTQYF. As DNA, the CDR3 is TGTGCCAGCAGCCTTGGGACTAGCGGAGCAGATACGCAGTATTTT. V gene TRBV3-1 (or the pseudogene TRBV3-2) combines with J gene TRBJ2-3, with 11 bases that match TRBD2. CDR3 size: 15 residues. V shed 4 bases, J shed 4 bases, and the junction held 4 bases outside the gene matches. CDR1 and CDR2 from the germline V gene are LGHDT and YNNKEL (reference sequence).

This clone was detected once. The J gene is TRBJ1-4, the V gene TRBV6-1, with 9 bases aligning to TRBD1. The CDR3 length is 15 residues. Germline V gene sequence: CDR1 MNHNS, CDR2 SASEGT. Losses at the gene ends were 5 bases for V and 10 bases for J; bases not matched to a gene: 11. Here the CDR3 reads CASSQPGQGSSKLFF. The CDR3 DNA reads TGTGCCAGCAGTCAACCGGGACAGGGATCGTCAAAACTGTTTTTT.

V is TRBV5-1 and J is TRBJ2-7; the D is unclear. Germline V gives CDR1 SGHRS, CDR2 YFSETQ. The CDR3 is made up of 13 amino acids. V was clipped by 0 bases and J by 2 bases, with 6 bases between them. CDR3 loop: CASSLEPTYEQYF. The DNA for the CDR3 is TGCGCCAGCAGCTTGGAGCCGACCTACGAGCAGTACTTC.